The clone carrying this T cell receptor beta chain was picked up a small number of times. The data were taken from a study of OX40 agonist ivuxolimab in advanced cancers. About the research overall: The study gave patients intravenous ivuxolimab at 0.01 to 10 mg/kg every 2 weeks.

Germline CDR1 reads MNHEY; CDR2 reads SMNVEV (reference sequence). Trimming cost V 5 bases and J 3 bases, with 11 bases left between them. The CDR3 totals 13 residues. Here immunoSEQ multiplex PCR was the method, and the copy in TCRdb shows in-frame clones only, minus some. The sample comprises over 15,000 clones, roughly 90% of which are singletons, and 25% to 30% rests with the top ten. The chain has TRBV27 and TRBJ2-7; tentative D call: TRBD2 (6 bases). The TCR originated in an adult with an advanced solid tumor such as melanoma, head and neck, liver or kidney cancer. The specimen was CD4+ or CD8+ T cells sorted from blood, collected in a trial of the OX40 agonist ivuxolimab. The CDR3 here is CASSPGLGYEQYF. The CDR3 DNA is TGTGCCAGCAGTCCGGGACTTGGCTACGAGCAGTACTTC.